This T cell receptor (beta chain) came from a study of CD8+ T cells in alopecia areata. Study information: Percentage of affected scalp area was the basis on which treated patients' severity was scored.

The sample holds a few counts of this clone. The CDR3 has 15 residues. The junction had 7 bases not matched to a gene; V was cut back by 6 bases and J by 3 bases. The germline CDR1 and CDR2 sequences are SEHNR and FQNEAQ (reference sequence). As to treatment: oral pan-JAK inhibitor, 5-10 mg twice daily. Once RNA had been extracted, it was reverse transcribed into cDNA to act as the sequencing template. Generated by immunoSEQ multiplex PCR, the TCRdb table keeps only in-frame clones and is missing some. The top ten clones hold less than 20% of a sample with 80,000 to 100,000 clones, around 40% of them seen once.

The sample was CD8+ T cells sorted from blood, taken at week 24, from a patient treated with tofacitinib. V and J are TRBV7-9 and TRBJ2-2; TRBD1 matches at 7 bases. The clonotype comes from a human donor with alopecia areata. As DNA, the CDR3 is TGTGCCAGCAGTTCCCGGGACAGTGACACCGGGGAGCTGTTTTTT. Translating it yields CASSSRDSDTGELFF.